This T cell receptor beta chain was sequenced during a study of blood T cell repertoires in COVID-19. This table comes from immunoSEQ multiplex PCR, and its TCRdb copy is limited to in-frame clones, with some not included. The data contain about 46,000 clones, approximately 90% of them singletons. The CDR3 is made up of 16 amino acids. Germline CDR1 SGHRS, CDR2 YFSETQ. The V and J ends lost 4 bases and 2 bases respectively, with 17 bases between them. This receptor was identified in a man aged 50 or older with acute or convalescent COVID-19. The sequenced material came from peripheral blood. The chain carries TRBV5-1 and TRBJ2-3; possibly TRBD2 for D (6 bases). CDR3: CASSPGPAGHTDTQYF. Here the CDR3 DNA reads TGCGCCAGCAGCCCGGGCCCGGCGGGGCACACAGATACGCAGTATTTT.